The source of this TCR beta chain is a study of CD8 T cells in ankylosing spondylitis. Study-wide results and limits: Reports of some motif variants in reactive arthritis synovial fluid and blood predate this one. Disease-linked clones bore a CD8+ phenotype and were relatively rare in peripheral blood.

Note on this clonotype: The antigen remains undetermined.

This CDR3 comprises 16 residues. Germline CDR1 is MGHRA and CDR2 is YSYEKL. With 1 base removed from V and 1 base from J, the gap between germline ends came to 12 bases. With molecular barcodes, quantitative 5'-RACE was used to make the TCR beta libraries. TCRdb passed the 5' RACE reads through MiXCR, listing each CDR3 protein once. Altogether 250,000 to 350,000 distinct CDR3 sequences are present, roughly 20% being singletons, with the ten largest covering 3.5%. Specimen: blood, either unsorted or a sorted T cell fraction (not recorded which). This sequence was found in a female donor with ankylosing spondylitis or in good health (not recorded which). V usage is TRBV4-1 and J usage is TRBJ2-3; the D gene is possibly TRBD2 (6 bases). This chain's CDR3 is CASSQVSSGGTDTQYF. As DNA, the CDR3 is TGCGCCAGCAGCCAAGTTAGTAGCGGAGGCACAGATACGCAGTATTTT.